This TCR beta chain is drawn from a study of CD8+CD57+ T cells in acquired aplastic anemia. Study-wide background: Sorted CD4+ and CD8+ cell DNA averaged around 3 ug.

TCR beta VDJ combinations and CDR3 sequences were profiled from genomic DNA. In TCRdb, the reads were re-called with MiXCR into one record per CDR3 protein. The table records roughly 500,000 distinct CDR3 sequences, less than 35% of them present only once. Study-level results: Patients and controls had in common fewer than 30 CD8+ CDR3 sequences. Significant differences in CD8+ Simpson's diversity were not observed between patients and controls.

As to this clonotype: Its matching antigen is unknown.

An expansion of CD8+CD57+ cells by flow cytometry had been shown in patients chosen for sequencing. Prior therapy had not been administered to any patient at the time of blood sampling. The CDR3 spans 19 residues. The ends lost 5 bases at V and 1 base at J; junction bases unmatched: 15. Germline assignment: CDR1 KGHDR and CDR2 SFDVKD. J is TRBJ2-1 and V is TRBV24-1; 8 bases are shared with TRBD2. Sequenced material: sorted CD4+, CD8+, or CD8+CD57+ T cells (not recorded which) from PBMCs. This receptor was taken from a human donor with aplastic anemia. CDR3 nucleotide sequence: TGTGCCACCAGTGTTGGACAGCGACTCCGGGAGGGGTCCTACAATGAGCAGTTCTTC. It translates to CATSVGQRLREGSYNEQFF.